A selection of T cell receptor beta chains follows, all from one sample in a study of vaccination effects on CD4 cells after COVID-19. Sequencing was performed with immunoSEQ multiplex PCR; in TCRdb, only in-frame clones are kept and a portion is missing. The sample includes fewer than 60,000 clones, less than 80% of them seen just once. These receptors lack a known antigen. Sample: CD4+ T cells from PBMCs cultured without peptide, taken after COVID-19 vaccination. Receptor source: a human donor who received a COVID-19 vaccine. Both conserved end residues are part of each CDR3. Each record gives: J gene, clone size, V gene, CDR3 protein. Clone sizes are given selectively: once, few, many, or a class where the clone is expanded.

TRBJ2-7,.,TRBV3-1/TRBV3-2,CASSQGGLAGGGQYF
TRBJ1-5,.,TRBV15,CATSRVAGDNQPQHF
TRBJ2-3,many,TRBV2,CASSPPFTDTQYF
TRBJ1-2,.,TRBV14,CASSQVPGARGGYTF
TRBJ1-3,.,TRBV4-2,CASSPLQGTTGNTIYF
TRBJ2-1,once,TRBV9,CASSVDRGSYNEQFF
TRBJ1-2,.,TRBV5-1,CASSLEGFGRGPVGYTF
TRBJ2-7,.,TRBV5-1,CASSLWAGANEQYF
TRBJ2-6,.,TRBV5-1,CASSQQGSGANVLTF
TRBJ2-1,once,TRBV7-2,CASSSFRYNEQFF
TRBJ2-5,.,TRBV7-9,CASSLVVDRETQYF
TRBJ2-5,.,TRBV4-1,CASSPSGSGGVETQYF
TRBJ1-5,.,TRBV5-5,CASSLLPGSLGENQPQHF
TRBJ2-3,.,TRBV27,CASSLYSSDTQYF
TRBJ2-7,.,TRBV5-6,CASSFFGQSPYEQYF
TRBJ1-2,.,TRBV29-1,CSAYGAGGYTF
TRBJ1-2,few,TRBV19,CASRFGSSYGYTF
TRBJ2-3,.,TRBV11-2,CASSLKASTDTQYF
TRBJ2-4,.,TRBV21-1,CARGTVSKNIQYF
TRBJ2-6,.,TRBV5-1,CASGTRQGGFPGANVLTF
TRBJ2-2,.,TRBV6-5,CASSFLSGRATGELFF
TRBJ2-7,.,TRBV7-2,CASKTTGSYEQYF
TRBJ2-1,.,TRBV4-2,CASSQELAGGYGNEQFF
TRBJ2-7,.,TRBV5-4,CASSLQGAPREQYF
TRBJ2-7,few,TRBV19,CASSTGRAGEQYF
TRBJ2-7,.,TRBV30,CAWNRGSYEQYF
TRBJ2-7,few,TRBV6-1,CASSEVLGPSEQYF
TRBJ1-5,.,TRBV18,CASSPRENQPQHF
TRBJ1-1,.,TRBV7-8,CASSLALDRNTEAFF
TRBJ1-2,.,TRBV2,CASSDLQDGYTF
TRBJ1-3,.,TRBV5-1,CASSSGQARGNTIYF
TRBJ2-1,.,TRBV30,CAWNGARSSYNEQFF
TRBJ2-7,once,TRBV5-1,CASSLAPDKSSYEQYF
TRBJ2-3,.,TRBV19,CASSIIWGGRASDTQYF
TRBJ2-7,.,TRBV4-2,CASSQNFGGPSDEQYF
TRBJ1-1,few,TRBV5-4,CASSPAGGVNTEAFF
TRBJ1-6,.,TRBV5-5,CASSSGVASSPLHF
TRBJ2-7,.,TRBV5-1,CATSIEQGANGKYF
TRBJ1-3,few,TRBV7-7,CASSSGLEGNTIYF
TRBJ2-7,.,TRBV27,CASSRTGGRFFSYEQYF
TRBJ2-7,.,TRBV29-1,CSVVGVRTFYEQYF